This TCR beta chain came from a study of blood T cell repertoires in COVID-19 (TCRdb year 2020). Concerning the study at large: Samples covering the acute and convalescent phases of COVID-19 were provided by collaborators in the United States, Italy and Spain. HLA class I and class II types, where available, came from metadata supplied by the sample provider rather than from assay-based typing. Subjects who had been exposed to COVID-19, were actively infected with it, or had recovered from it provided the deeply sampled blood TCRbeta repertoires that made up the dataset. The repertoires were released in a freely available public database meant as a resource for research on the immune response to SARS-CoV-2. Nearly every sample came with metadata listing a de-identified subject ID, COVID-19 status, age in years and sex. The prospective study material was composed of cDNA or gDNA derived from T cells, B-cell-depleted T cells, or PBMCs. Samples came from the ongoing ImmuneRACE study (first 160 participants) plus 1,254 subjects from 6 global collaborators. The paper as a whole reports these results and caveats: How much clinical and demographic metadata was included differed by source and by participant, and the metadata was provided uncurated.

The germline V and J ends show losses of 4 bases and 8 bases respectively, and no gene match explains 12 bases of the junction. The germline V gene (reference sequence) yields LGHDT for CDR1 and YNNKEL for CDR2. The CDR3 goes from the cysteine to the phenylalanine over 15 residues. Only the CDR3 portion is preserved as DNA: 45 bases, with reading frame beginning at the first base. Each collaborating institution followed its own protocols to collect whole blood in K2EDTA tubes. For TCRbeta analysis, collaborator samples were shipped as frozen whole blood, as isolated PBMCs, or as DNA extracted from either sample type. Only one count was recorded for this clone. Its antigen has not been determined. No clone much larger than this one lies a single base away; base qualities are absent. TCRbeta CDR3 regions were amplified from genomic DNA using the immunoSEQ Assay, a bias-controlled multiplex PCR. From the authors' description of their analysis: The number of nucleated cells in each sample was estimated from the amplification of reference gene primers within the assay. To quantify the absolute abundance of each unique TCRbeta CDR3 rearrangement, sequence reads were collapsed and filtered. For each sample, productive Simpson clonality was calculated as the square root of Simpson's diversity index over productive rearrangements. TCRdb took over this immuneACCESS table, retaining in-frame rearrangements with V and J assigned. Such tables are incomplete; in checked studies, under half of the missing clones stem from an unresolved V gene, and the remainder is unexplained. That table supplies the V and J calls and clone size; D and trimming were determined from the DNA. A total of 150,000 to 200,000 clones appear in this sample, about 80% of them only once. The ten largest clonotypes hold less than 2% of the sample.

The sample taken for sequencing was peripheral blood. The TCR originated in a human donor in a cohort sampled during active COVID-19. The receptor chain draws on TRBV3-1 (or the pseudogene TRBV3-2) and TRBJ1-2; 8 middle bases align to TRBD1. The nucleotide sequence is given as TGTGCCAGCAGCCTCACGGACAGGGACTCGGGAGGCTACACCTTC. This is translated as CASSLTDRDSGGYTF.